The sequence of this TCR beta chain was determined in a study of molecular identifiers for immune sequencing clone quantification. Source material for naive CD8 libraries was about 19,000 to 1,000,000 sorted cells, with 10%, 30% or 50% RNA. Trimming removed 6 bases from V and 5 bases from J, with 13 bases in between. The CDR3 runs to 14 residues. Germline V CDR1 and CDR2: MNHEY, SMNVEV (reference sequence). TCRdb re-analysed the PCR reads in MiXCR, keeping a single row per CDR3 protein. The sample shows more than 450,000 distinct CDR3 sequences, around 21% of them seen only once. This clonotype occurred a few times.

The rearrangement joins TRBV27 to TRBJ1-4; no firm D call. This TCR was sampled from a human donor in good health. Some libraries in this study had Jurkat cell RNA spiked in. Specimen: naive CD8+ T cells from blood, with Jurkat cell RNA spiked in. Stated subset: FACS-sorted CD8+CD4-CCR7+CD45RA+ naive T cells. DNA for the CDR3: TGTGCCAGCAGAGTTGGGTCTGGGAATGAAAAACTGTTTTTT. The encoded protein is CASRVGSGNEKLFF.